These T cell receptor beta chains were read from a single sample in a study of Ad26.COV2.S vaccination and SARS-CoV-2 variants. TCRdb's copy holds only in-frame clones and misses some; the assay was immunoSEQ multiplex PCR. The sample includes about 350,000 clones, roughly 84% of them seen just once. The sample consisted of peripheral blood, taken in a trial of Ad26.COV2.S vaccine versus placebo. These receptors all stem from a person aged 18-60 years who received the Ad26.COV2.S COVID-19 vaccine or a placebo. The CDR3 runs from the conserved cysteine through the conserved F or W. The order of the fields is clone size, CDR3 length, J gene, D gene, V gene, CDR3 DNA, CDR3 protein. The D gene is left open where the match is weak. Expanded clones are given a class, and other clones once, few, many or no size at all.

NA 13 TRBJ1-1 NA TRBV27 TGTGCCAGCAGTTTAGCCCAAAACACTGAAGCTTTCTTT CASSLAQNTEAFF
NA 17 TRBJ2-3 TRBD2 TRBV11-2 TGTGCCAGCAGCTTAGCTCCGCGGACTAGACCCACAGATACGCAGTATTTT CASSLAPRTRPTDTQYF
NA 13 TRBJ1-1 TRBD1 TRBV7-2 TGTGCCAGCAGCTTAGGCGGACAGGCTGAAGCTTTCTTT CASSLGGQAEAFF
NA 13 TRBJ2-7 TRBD1 TRBV6-6 TGTGCCAGCAGTTTCACAGGGGTACACGAGCAGTACTTC CASSFTGVHEQYF
NA 15 TRBJ2-3 TRBD1 TRBV7-6 TGTGCCAGCAGCTACCGGGACAGGATCACAGATACGCAGTATTTT CASSYRDRITDTQYF
NA 14 TRBJ1-5 NA TRBV9 TGTGCCAGCAGCGTGGGCCCTACCGATCAGCCCCAGCATTTT CASSVGPTDQPQHF
NA 15 TRBJ2-3 TRBD2 TRBV6-2/TRBV6-3 TGTGCCAGCAGTCCCGGACTAGCAGGCACAGATACGCAGTATTTT CASSPGLAGTDTQYF
NA 13 TRBJ1-2 NA TRBV5-1 TGCGCCAGCAGCTTAAGCATCGCCTATGGCTACACCTTC CASSLSIAYGYTF
NA 13 TRBJ2-2 NA TRBV5-6 TGTGCCAGCCTGGTCGGAGGGCTCGGGGAGCTGTTTTTT CASLVGGLGELFF
NA 16 TRBJ2-3 TRBD2 TRBV6-4 TGTGCCAGCAGTGACTCTAACAGCGGGGGGGCCGATACGCAGTATTTT CASSDSNSGGADTQYF
NA 14 TRBJ2-5 NA TRBV5-1 TGCGCCAGCAGCTTGGGGGGGAGCGAGGAGACCCAGTACTTC CASSLGGSEETQYF
NA 16 TRBJ1-2 TRBD1 TRBV9 TGTGCCAGCAGCGTAGCATCCTACGGGACAGACTATGGCTACACCTTC CASSVASYGTDYGYTF
NA 15 TRBJ1-2 NA TRBV2 TGTGCCAGCAGTGAAGCGCCGACAGGCTACTATGGCTACACCTTC CASSEAPTGYYGYTF
NA 15 TRBJ2-7 TRBD1 TRBV7-2 TGTGCCAGCAGCCAGGGGGTAGCAGGCCCCTACGAGCAGTACTTC CASSQGVAGPYEQYF
NA 15 TRBJ2-7 NA TRBV6-1 TGTGCCAGCAGTGAAGCCGCCCCGGGAAACTACGAGCAGTACTTC CASSEAAPGNYEQYF
NA 13 TRBJ1-1 TRBD1 TRBV10-3 TGTGCCTCGCTGGGACAGGGTCCAACTGAAGCTTTCTTT CASLGQGPTEAFF
NA 15 TRBJ1-2 NA TRBV6-5 TGTGCCAGCACCCGATTTGGAGGTTCCAACTATGGCTACACCTTC CASTRFGGSNYGYTF
few 11 TRBJ1-2 TRBD1 TRBV29-1 TGCAGCGAAGGACAGGACTATGGCTACACCTTC CSEGQDYGYTF
NA 13 TRBJ2-7 NA TRBV12-5 TGTGCTAGTGGTCGACAACAGGGACGCGAGCAGTACTTC CASGRQQGREQYF
once 15 TRBJ1-1 NA TRBV5-6 TGTGCCAGCAGCTTCGGGACCTTCCCGGGCACTGAAGCTTTCTTT CASSFGTFPGTEAFF
NA 11 TRBJ2-7 NA TRBV5-1 TGCGCCAGCAGCGCGGACACCGAGCAGTACTTC CASSADTEQYF
once 18 TRBJ2-6 NA TRBV10-3 TGTGCCATCAGTGAGTCAATAGGGCCCTACTCTGGGGCCAACGTCCTGACTTTC CAISESIGPYSGANVLTF
few 18 TRBJ2-3 NA TRBV6-2/TRBV6-3 TGTGCCAGCAGTTACCCGGAGAGAGCGCGTACCACCCAGGGTACGCAGTATTTT CASSYPERARTTQGTQYF
NA 16 TRBJ2-1 NA TRBV3-1/TRBV3-2 TGTGCCAGCAGCTCCAGAGCTCGGGACCCATACAATGAGCAGTTCTTC CASSSRARDPYNEQFF